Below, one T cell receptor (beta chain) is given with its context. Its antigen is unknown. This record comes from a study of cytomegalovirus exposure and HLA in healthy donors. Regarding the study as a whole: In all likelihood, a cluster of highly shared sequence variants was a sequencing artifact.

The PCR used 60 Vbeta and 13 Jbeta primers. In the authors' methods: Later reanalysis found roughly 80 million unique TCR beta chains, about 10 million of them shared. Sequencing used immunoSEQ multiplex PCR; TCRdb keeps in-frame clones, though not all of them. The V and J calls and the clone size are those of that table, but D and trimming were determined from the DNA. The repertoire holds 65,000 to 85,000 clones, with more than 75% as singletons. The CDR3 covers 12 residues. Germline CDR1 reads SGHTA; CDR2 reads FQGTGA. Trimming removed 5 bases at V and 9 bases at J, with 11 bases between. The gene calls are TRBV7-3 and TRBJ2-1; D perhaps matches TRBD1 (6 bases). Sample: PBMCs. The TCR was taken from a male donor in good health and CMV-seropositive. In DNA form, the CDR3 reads TGTGCCAGCAGCCCAGGGGTGGCTGAGCAGTTCTTC. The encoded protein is CASSPGVAEQFF.